A selection of T cell receptor beta chains follows, all from one sample in a study of a mutant IDH1 vaccine in newly diagnosed glioma. Which antigens these TCRs recognize remains unknown. Assay: immunoSEQ multiplex PCR; the TCRdb copy retains only in-frame clones and omits some. Of over 55,000 clones in the sample, approximately 78% were seen once. The source material was PBMCs, sampled from a glioma patient whose treatment included an IDH1 peptide vaccine. All receptors derive from a woman aged 35 to 49 with glioma. Some clones in this sample may be carry-over from other donors' samples. Both conserved end residues are part of each CDR3. D genes are given only for firm matches. For some rows the clone size is stated as once, few or many, or as a class when expanded; others skip it.

clone_size: NA; j_call: TRBJ2-5; v_call: TRBV7-6; d_call: NA; cdr3_nt: TGTGCCAGCAGCTTAGCCGACCCCGCGGTCGTGAAGACCCAGTACTTC; cdr3_aa: CASSLADPAVVKTQYF
clone_size: once; j_call: TRBJ1-5; v_call: TRBV5-1; d_call: NA; cdr3_nt: TGCGCCAGCAGCTTGAATGGGGGAGGCAATCAGCCCCAGCATTTT; cdr3_aa: CASSLNGGGNQPQHF
clone_size: NA; j_call: TRBJ2-7; v_call: TRBV10-3; d_call: TRBD1; cdr3_nt: TGTGCCATCAGACCCGGGACAGGGGACGAGCAGTACTTC; cdr3_aa: CAIRPGTGDEQYF
clone_size: once; j_call: TRBJ2-3; v_call: TRBV9; d_call: NA; cdr3_nt: TGTGCCAGCAGCGTAGATGAACTAACTAAAGATACGCAGTATTTT; cdr3_aa: CASSVDELTKDTQYF
clone_size: NA; j_call: TRBJ1-6; v_call: TRBV2; d_call: NA; cdr3_nt: TGTGCCAGCAATGACCCCGCGGGGGCACGAAATTCACCCCTCCACTTT; cdr3_aa: CASNDPAGARNSPLHF
clone_size: NA; j_call: TRBJ1-2; v_call: TRBV30; d_call: NA; cdr3_nt: TGTGCCTGGAGTCCGGACAGAGCTATGGGCTACACCTTC; cdr3_aa: CAWSPDRAMGYTF
clone_size: NA; j_call: TRBJ2-5; v_call: TRBV20-1; d_call: NA; cdr3_nt: TGCAGTGCTCAGAGGGGAGAGACCCAGTACTTC; cdr3_aa: CSAQRGETQYF
clone_size: NA; j_call: TRBJ2-3; v_call: TRBV4-3; d_call: TRBD2; cdr3_nt: TGCGCCAGCAGCCAAGATGCTAGCGGGGGGGCCGGGGCGAGCACAGATACGCAGTATTTT; cdr3_aa: CASSQDASGGAGASTDTQYF
clone_size: NA; j_call: TRBJ2-5; v_call: TRBV5-8; d_call: NA; cdr3_nt: TGTGCCAGCAGCCTGACGATGGGGACCCAGTACTTC; cdr3_aa: CASSLTMGTQYF
clone_size: NA; j_call: TRBJ1-2; v_call: TRBV2; d_call: NA; cdr3_nt: TGTGCCAGCACCGGCTTTAATTATGGCTACACCTTC; cdr3_aa: CASTGFNYGYTF
clone_size: NA; j_call: TRBJ2-3; v_call: TRBV5-1; d_call: TRBD2; cdr3_nt: TGCGCCAGCAGCTTCCAAGCGGGGGACACAGATACGCAGTATTTT; cdr3_aa: CASSFQAGDTDTQYF
clone_size: once; j_call: TRBJ2-7; v_call: TRBV11-2; d_call: TRBD1; cdr3_nt: TGTGCCAGCAGCTTAGTGGGACAGGGCTACGAGCAGTACTTC; cdr3_aa: CASSLVGQGYEQYF
clone_size: few; j_call: TRBJ1-1; v_call: TRBV19; d_call: TRBD1; cdr3_nt: TGTGCCAGTAGTAAAGGGGACAGCGTTTACACTGAAGCTTTCTTT; cdr3_aa: CASSKGDSVYTEAFF
clone_size: NA; j_call: TRBJ1-5; v_call: TRBV27; d_call: NA; cdr3_nt: NA; cdr3_aa: CASSLGTGNQPQHF
clone_size: NA; j_call: TRBJ2-7; v_call: TRBV5-1; d_call: NA; cdr3_nt: TGCGCCAGCAACCGGGACATCGGTTCCTACGAGCAGTACTTC; cdr3_aa: CASNRDIGSYEQYF
clone_size: NA; j_call: TRBJ2-2; v_call: TRBV13; d_call: NA; cdr3_nt: TGTGCCAGCAGCTTCAATTTTAGGGAGCTGTTTTTT; cdr3_aa: CASSFNFRELFF
clone_size: NA; j_call: TRBJ1-5; v_call: TRBV6-5; d_call: TRBD1; cdr3_nt: TGTGCCAGCAGAAAAACAGGGGGTCAAGATCAGCCCCAGCATTTT; cdr3_aa: CASRKTGGQDQPQHF
clone_size: NA; j_call: TRBJ2-2; v_call: TRBV5-1; d_call: NA; cdr3_nt: TGCGCCAGCAGCCGGGACCAGGGGACCGGGGAGCTGTTTTTT; cdr3_aa: CASSRDQGTGELFF
clone_size: NA; j_call: TRBJ1-5; v_call: TRBV10-1; d_call: NA; cdr3_nt: TGCGCCAGCAACTCCGGGGCTCAATATTGGGGCAATCAGCCCCAGCATTTT; cdr3_aa: CASNSGAQYWGNQPQHF
clone_size: NA; j_call: TRBJ1-1; v_call: TRBV5-1; d_call: NA; cdr3_nt: TGCGCCAGCAGCTTGGCCGGGGGGAACACTGAAGCTTTCTTT; cdr3_aa: CASSLAGGNTEAFF
clone_size: once; j_call: TRBJ1-3; v_call: TRBV5-1; d_call: NA; cdr3_nt: TGCGCCAGCAGCCCGCGTAACGGGGACACCATATATTTT; cdr3_aa: CASSPRNGDTIYF
clone_size: NA; j_call: TRBJ2-7; v_call: TRBV2; d_call: TRBD1; cdr3_nt: TGTGCCAGCAGTGGACCCGGACAGGGGGCGCGGCAGTACTTC; cdr3_aa: CASSGPGQGARQYF
clone_size: NA; j_call: TRBJ2-5; v_call: TRBV2; d_call: TRBD1; cdr3_nt: TGTGCCAGCAGTCTTCGGACAGGGGAAGAGACCCAGTACTTC; cdr3_aa: CASSLRTGEETQYF
clone_size: NA; j_call: TRBJ2-3; v_call: TRBV18; d_call: NA; cdr3_nt: TGTGCCAGCTCACCTTCCCAGGGAGCAGATACGCAGTATTTT; cdr3_aa: CASSPSQGADTQYF
clone_size: NA; j_call: TRBJ2-3; v_call: TRBV5-5; d_call: TRBD2; cdr3_nt: TGTGCCAGCAGCGCGGGACTAGCTCCCACAGATACGCAGTATTTT; cdr3_aa: CASSAGLAPTDTQYF
clone_size: NA; j_call: TRBJ2-4; v_call: TRBV27; d_call: NA; cdr3_nt: TGTGCCAGCAGTTTAGGGCAGGGGTTAGCCAAAAACATTCAGTACTTC; cdr3_aa: CASSLGQGLAKNIQYF
clone_size: NA; j_call: TRBJ1-3; v_call: TRBV12-5; d_call: NA; cdr3_nt: TGTGCTAGTGGTCGGGGCTCAGGTCGCCTCTCTGGAAACACCATATATTTT; cdr3_aa: CASGRGSGRLSGNTIYF
clone_size: once; j_call: TRBJ2-2; v_call: TRBV4-3; d_call: TRBD1; cdr3_nt: TGCGCCAGCAGCCTAGACAGGGGTGTGGACACCGGGGAGCTGTTTTTT; cdr3_aa: CASSLDRGVDTGELFF
clone_size: NA; j_call: TRBJ2-7; v_call: TRBV9; d_call: TRBD2; cdr3_nt: TGTGCCAGCAGCGTAGATGGTAGCGGGGGCCACGAGCAGTACTTC; cdr3_aa: CASSVDGSGGHEQYF
clone_size: NA; j_call: TRBJ2-5; v_call: TRBV9; d_call: NA; cdr3_nt: TGTGCCAGCAGCGAGTACAGTGGGGAAGAGACCCAGTACTTC; cdr3_aa: CASSEYSGEETQYF
clone_size: NA; j_call: TRBJ1-3; v_call: TRBV4-1; d_call: NA; cdr3_nt: TGCGCCAGCTCTGGAAACACCATATATTTT; cdr3_aa: CASSGNTIYF
clone_size: once; j_call: TRBJ1-1; v_call: TRBV5-1; d_call: TRBD1; cdr3_nt: TGCGCCAGCAGCTCCCGACAGGGCGGAATGAACACTGAAGCTTTCTTT; cdr3_aa: CASSSRQGGMNTEAFF
clone_size: NA; j_call: TRBJ2-7; v_call: TRBV9; d_call: TRBD1; cdr3_nt: TGTGCCAGCAGGGCGGGGACAGGGGATGGCGAGCAGTACTTC; cdr3_aa: CASRAGTGDGEQYF
clone_size: NA; j_call: TRBJ2-1; v_call: TRBV2; d_call: TRBD1; cdr3_nt: TGTGCCAGCAGTGAAGGGGACAGGCTCTCCTACAATGAGCAGTTCTTC; cdr3_aa: CASSEGDRLSYNEQFF
clone_size: NA; j_call: TRBJ1-1; v_call: TRBV7-9; d_call: NA; cdr3_nt: TGTGCCAGCAGCTCAGCCTGGGAAGCTTTCTTT; cdr3_aa: CASSSAWEAFF
clone_size: once; j_call: TRBJ2-2; v_call: TRBV14; d_call: TRBD1; cdr3_nt: TGTGCCAGCAGCGAAGGACAGGGTGACCCCGGGGAGCTGTTTTTT; cdr3_aa: CASSEGQGDPGELFF
clone_size: NA; j_call: TRBJ2-7; v_call: TRBV5-4; d_call: NA; cdr3_nt: TGTGCCAGCAGCTTGGAGTTAGGGGCCTACGAGCAGTACTTC; cdr3_aa: CASSLELGAYEQYF
clone_size: NA; j_call: TRBJ1-5; v_call: TRBV29-1; d_call: NA; cdr3_nt: TGCAGCGTTAACGACGGAATCAATCAGCCCCAGCATTTT; cdr3_aa: CSVNDGINQPQHF
clone_size: NA; j_call: TRBJ1-5; v_call: TRBV7-2; d_call: NA; cdr3_nt: TGTGCCAGCAGCTTTAACAATCAGCCCCAGCATTTT; cdr3_aa: CASSFNNQPQHF
clone_size: NA; j_call: TRBJ1-2; v_call: TRBV5-1; d_call: NA; cdr3_nt: TGCGCCAGCAGCTTGGTTGTGGGGGTTGACTATGGCTACACCTTC; cdr3_aa: CASSLVVGVDYGYTF
clone_size: once; j_call: TRBJ2-7; v_call: TRBV6-1; d_call: NA; cdr3_nt: TGTGCCAGCAGTGAAGCCCCTCTCGTCCACGAGCAGTACTTC; cdr3_aa: CASSEAPLVHEQYF
clone_size: NA; j_call: TRBJ2-3; v_call: TRBV30; d_call: TRBD2; cdr3_nt: TGTGCCTGGAGTGTAGGACTAGCGGGCTCCCCGGATACGCAGTATTTT; cdr3_aa: CAWSVGLAGSPDTQYF
clone_size: once; j_call: TRBJ2-7; v_call: TRBV6-5; d_call: TRBD1; cdr3_nt: TGTGCCAGCAGCACGGACAGGGCGGGACGTGGGGAGCAGTACTTC; cdr3_aa: CASSTDRAGRGEQYF
clone_size: NA; j_call: TRBJ2-7; v_call: TRBV27; d_call: TRBD1; cdr3_nt: TGTGCCAGCAGTTGGGTGACAGGGGACTACGAGCAGTACTTC; cdr3_aa: CASSWVTGDYEQYF
clone_size: NA; j_call: TRBJ2-5; v_call: TRBV7-2; d_call: NA; cdr3_nt: TGTGCCAGCAGCTTAGCTCGGACAGCAGAGACCCAGTACTTC; cdr3_aa: CASSLARTAETQYF
clone_size: NA; j_call: TRBJ2-3; v_call: TRBV11-2; d_call: NA; cdr3_nt: TGTGCCAGCAGCTTAGTGGGGGCCACAGATACGCAGTATTTT; cdr3_aa: CASSLVGATDTQYF
clone_size: NA; j_call: TRBJ1-6; v_call: TRBV30; d_call: NA; cdr3_nt: TGTGCCTGGAGTTACGGAAATTCACCCCTCCACTTT; cdr3_aa: CAWSYGNSPLHF
clone_size: NA; j_call: TRBJ2-7; v_call: TRBV10-3; d_call: NA; cdr3_nt: TGTGCCATCAGGGCCCCCGGGGGCGCTAAACCCTACGAGCAGTACTTC; cdr3_aa: CAIRAPGGAKPYEQYF
clone_size: NA; j_call: TRBJ2-3; v_call: TRBV2; d_call: NA; cdr3_nt: TGTGCCAGCGAGACTGCGGGGGCCAACACAGATACGCAGTATTTT; cdr3_aa: CASETAGANTDTQYF
clone_size: NA; j_call: TRBJ1-2; v_call: TRBV5-1; d_call: NA; cdr3_nt: TGCGCCAGCAGCTTGGCTCCACAGCAGGGCCATGGCTACACCTTC; cdr3_aa: CASSLAPQQGHGYTF